This TCR beta chain was found in a study of beta chain features in type 1 diabetes. Since all of the isolated RNA was reverse transcribed, expressed TCRB transcripts were what got sequenced. Assay: immunoSEQ multiplex PCR; the TCRdb copy retains only in-frame clones and omits some. The sample records some 900,000 clones, about 17% being singletons. The CDR3 runs to 16 residues. The germline V and J ends were trimmed by 4 bases and 0 bases, with 14 bases remaining between them. The V gene's germline CDR1 is SEHNR and CDR2 FQNEAQ (reference sequence). Sequencing input: naive CD4+ T cells from blood. This receptor was taken from a woman aged 18-29 years in good health. The V call is TRBV7-9, the J call TRBJ2-3; D possibly uses TRBD1 or TRBD2 (5 bases each). For the CDR3, the DNA is TGTGCCAGCAGCTCATTCCGGGGCGGCAGCACAGATACGCAGTATTTT. This gives the protein CASSSFRGGSTDTQYF.